These 26 T cell receptor beta chains were all obtained from the same sample, sequenced in a study of blood T cell repertoires in COVID-19. Data came from immunoSEQ multiplex PCR; TCRdb stores just in-frame clones and leaves some out. The profile shows approximately 340,000 clones, over 80% of them singletons. Sequencing input: peripheral blood. The receptors shown here come from a man in his thirties or forties with COVID-19, enrolled during active disease.

The rearrangement links TRBV6-5 to TRBJ1-5; 7 bases match TRBD1. Per the germline V gene, CDR1 is MNHEY and CDR2 is SVGAGI. The CDR3 has 15 amino acids. Unmatched junction bases numbered 8, after V lost 6 bases and J lost 3 bases. CDR3 DNA: TGTGCCAGCAGCCGGGACAGAGAATACAATCAGCCCCAGCATTTT. Encoded protein: CASSRDREYNQPQHF.

The chain recombines TRBV5-4 with TRBJ1-2, with D tentatively TRBD1 (5 bases). The germline gives CDR1 SGHNT, CDR2 YYREEE (reference sequence). The CDR3 extends over 13 amino acids. V was shortened by 0 bases and J by 6 bases, with 9 bases between the two germline ends. CDR3 loop: CASSLDSGNGYTF. CDR3 nucleotide sequence: TGTGCCAGCAGCTTGGATTCAGGGAATGGCTACACCTTC. Filled out from reference TRBV5-4 and TRBJ1-2, the complete variable domain reads ETGVTQSPTHLIKTRGQQVTLRCSSQSGHNTVSWYQQALGQGPQFIFQYYREEENGRGNFPPRFSGLQFPNYSSELNVNALELDDSALYLCASSLDSGNGYTFGSGTRLTVV.

The V gene is TRBV2, the J gene TRBJ2-7, with 14 positions matching TRBD2. Unmatched junction bases numbered 8, after V lost 7 bases and J lost 9 bases. CDR3 length: 14 residues. Germline-derived CDR1 and CDR2 are SNHLY and FYNNEI. The CDR3 DNA sequence: TGTGCCAGCATCCCAGGAGGGACTAGCGGGGGGCAGTACTTC. Protein sequence: CASIPGGTSGGQYF. Complete variable domain (other parts from reference TRBV2 and TRBJ2-7): EPEVTQTPSHQVTQMGQEVILRCVPISNHLYFYWYRQILGQKVEFLVSFYNNEISEKSEIFDDQFSVERPDGSNFTLKIRSTKLEDSAMYFCASIPGGTSGGQYFGPGTRLTVT.

This sequence joins TRBV6-2 or TRBV6-3 and TRBJ2-7, with 8 bases identical to TRBD1. The germline V gene encodes CDR1 MNHEY and CDR2 SVGEGT. J gave up 3 bases and V 2 bases, and 6 bases lay outside the gene matches. The CDR3 length is 15 residues. The CDR3 DNA follows: TGTGCCAGCAGTTACCCCGGGACAGGAAACTACGAGCAGTACTTC. It yields the protein CASSYPGTGNYEQYF.

The CDR3 DNA sequence: TGCGCCAGCAGCTTCCAGACAGGGGGTGGATATGGCTACACCTTC. This codes for CASSFQTGGGYGYTF. The V gene is TRBV4-1, the J gene TRBJ1-2; 9 bases map to TRBD1. The V gene end was trimmed by 5 bases and the J gene end by 5 bases; junction bases not matched to a gene: 9. The germline V gene has CDR1 MGHRA and CDR2 YSYEKL. The CDR3 loop spans 15 amino acids.

The chain uses TRBV28 and TRBJ2-7; 14 positions agree with TRBD2. Per the germline V gene, CDR1 is MDHEN and CDR2 is SYDVKM. Unmatched junction bases numbered 16, after V lost 6 bases and J lost 6 bases. The CDR3 has 18 residues. CDR3 in amino acids: CASSPPGLAGVVEGEQYF. DNA of the CDR3: TGTGCCAGCAGCCCTCCGGGACTAGCGGGAGTAGTCGAGGGCGAGCAGTACTTC.

V gene TRBV29-1 combines with J gene TRBJ2-1; possibly TRBD1 for D (6 bases). The V gene lost 1 base and the J gene lost 5 bases, with 9 bases spanning the gap. CDR1 SQVTM and CDR2 ANQGSEA come from the germline V gene. The CDR3 contains 13 residues. The CDR3 loop is CSVEGTGNNEQFF. The CDR3 coding sequence is TGCAGCGTTGAAGGTACAGGGAACAATGAGCAGTTCTTC.

The rearrangement links TRBV19 to TRBJ2-6, with 9 bases that match TRBD2. The ends lost 3 bases at V and 2 bases at J; junction bases unmatched: 2. This CDR3 region has 16 residues. CDR1 and CDR2 (germline): LNHDA, SQIVND (reference sequence). In nucleotides, the CDR3 is TGTGCCAGTAGTATCCTAGCGGGAACTGGGGCCAACGTCCTGACTTTC. This gives the protein CASSILAGTGANVLTF.

V usage is TRBV9 and J usage is TRBJ1-6; D not resolved. V was trimmed by 0 bases and J by 6 bases, leaving 13 bases between them. Germline values: CDR1 SGDLS, CDR2 YYNGEE. The CDR3 spans 16 residues. CDR3 amino acids: CASSVGGSDGNSPLHF. The CDR3 DNA sequence: TGTGCCAGCAGCGTAGGCGGGAGTGACGGTAATTCACCCCTCCACTTT.

To note about this clone: A junction boundary mismatches the germline segment, possibly from a read error. This chain links TRBV5-1 with TRBJ2-2; unclear D gene. The length of the CDR3 is 17 residues. Per the germline V gene, CDR1 is SGHRS and CDR2 is YFSETQ. CDR3 sequence reads: CASCLFCGQANTGELFF. The CDR3 DNA reads TGCGCCAGCTGCTTATTTTGCGGTCAAGCCAACACCGGGGAGCTGTTTTTT. Together with reference TRBV5-1 and TRBJ2-2, the CDR3 gives the full variable domain: KAGVTQTPRYLIKTRGQQVTLSCSPISGHRSVSWYQQTPGQGLQFLFEYFSETQRNKGNFPGRFSGRQFSNSRSEMNVSTLELGDSALYLCASCLFCGQANTGELFFGEGSRLTVL.

This clone was found once. The chain joins TRBV19 to TRBJ2-7, with TRBD2 as a possible D gene (5 bases). Trimming took 1 base from V and 4 from J, leaving 17 bases between them. This CDR3 has 16 amino acids. CDR1 and CDR2 from the germline V gene are LNHDA and SQIVND (reference sequence). Here the CDR3 reads CASSIGSRNRGYEQYF. The DNA of the CDR3 is TGTGCCAGTAGTATAGGTAGTCGGAACCGAGGGTACGAGCAGTACTTC.

The chain is built from TRBV15 and TRBJ2-1; tentative D call: TRBD2 (6 bases). CDR1 is LNHNV and CDR2 is YYDKDF in the germline V gene (reference sequence). V was pared by 1 base and J by 9 bases, with 16 bases between. There are 15 residues in the CDR3. The CDR3 is CATSRGGTPTSEQFF. The CDR3 region has the DNA TGTGCCACCAGCAGAGGCGGGACTCCCACCAGTGAGCAGTTCTTC.

The V and J genes are TRBV19 and TRBJ1-6; 7 bases fit TRBD1. Unmatched junction bases numbered 9, after V lost 3 bases and J lost 7 bases. CDR1 is LNHDA and CDR2 is SQIVND in the germline V gene (reference sequence). This CDR3 contains 16 residues. Here the CDR3 DNA reads TGTGCCAGTAGTATTAAAAAGGGGGCTATGAATTCACCCCTCCACTTT. It codes for CASSIKKGAMNSPLHF. Supplemented by reference TRBV19 and TRBJ1-6, the full variable domain reads DGGITQSPKYLFRKEGQNVTLSCEQNLNHDAMYWYRQDPGQGLRLIYYSQIVNDFQKGDIAEGYSVSREKKESFPLTVTSAQKNPTAFYLCASSIKKGAMNSPLHFGNGTRLTVT.

The V gene is TRBV28, the J gene TRBJ1-2, with 9 nucleotides matching TRBD1. Germline assignment: CDR1 MDHEN and CDR2 SYDVKM. Trimming at V came to 8 bases and at J to 1 base, leaving 5 bases not matched to a gene. The CDR3 extends over 14 amino acids. Here the CDR3 reads CASLNRGRNYGYTF. The CDR3, as DNA: TGTGCCAGCCTAAACAGGGGGCGTAACTATGGCTACACCTTC.

This chain links TRBV5-1 with TRBJ2-1; maybe TRBD2 (6 bases). Trimming left V 5 bases short and J 0 bases short, with 18 bases between. This CDR3 comprises 17 residues. Germline V gives CDR1 SGHRS, CDR2 YFSETQ. CDR3 sequence: CASRPNRAGISYNEQFF. CDR3 coding DNA: TGCGCCAGCAGGCCCAACCGAGCGGGTATCTCCTACAATGAGCAGTTCTTC. Filled out from reference TRBV5-1 and TRBJ2-1, the complete variable domain reads KAGVTQTPRYLIKTRGQQVTLSCSPISGHRSVSWYQQTPGQGLQFLFEYFSETQRNKGNFPGRFSGRQFSNSRSEMNVSTLELGDSALYLCASRPNRAGISYNEQFFGPGTRLTVL.

V and J are TRBV7-9 and TRBJ1-4; D is perhaps TRBD1 (6 bases). V lost 5 bases and J lost 11, with 18 bases in between. The CDR3 contains 14 residues. In germline, CDR1 is SEHNR, CDR2 FQNEAQ (reference sequence). The CDR3 nucleotides read TGTGCCAGCAGCCCAGGTGGGGGCGCGGAGAAACTGTTTTTT. As protein: CASSPGGGAEKLFF.

The gene calls are TRBV14 and TRBJ2-5, with TRBD2 matching 9 bases. The CDR3 runs to 17 residues. V was pared by 0 bases and J by 7 bases, with 12 bases of the junction left unmatched. Germline V gene data show CDR1 as SGHDN and CDR2 as FVKESK. This CDR3 is CASSQDLPSGDYGTQYF. CDR3 coding DNA: TGTGCCAGCAGCCAAGATCTCCCTAGCGGGGATTACGGGACCCAGTACTTC.

The chain combines TRBV6-2 or TRBV6-3 with TRBJ2-2; TRBD1 agrees at 9 bases. Trimming at V came to 6 bases and at J to 1 base, leaving 9 bases not matched to a gene. Germline V CDR1 and CDR2: MNHEY, SVGEGT. The CDR3 runs to 17 residues. CDR3 nucleotides: TGTGCCAGCAGCCAGCTCCCGGGACAGGGGAACACCGGGGAGCTGTTTTTT. The encoded protein is CASSQLPGQGNTGELFF.

This chain connects TRBV9 to TRBJ2-3; maybe TRBD2 (6 bases). Germline CDR1 is SGDLS and CDR2 is YYNGEE. This CDR3 spans 18 amino acids. V was cut by 0 bases and J by 7 bases, with 24 bases left in between. The chain's CDR3 is CASSVDLRRVRVKNTQYF. CDR3 in DNA: TGTGCCAGCAGCGTAGATTTGAGGAGGGTCAGGGTCAAAAATACGCAGTATTTT.

V usage is TRBV28 and J usage is TRBJ2-2, with D possibly being TRBD2 (5 bases). CDR3 length: 13 residues. Germline V CDR1 and CDR2: MDHEN, SYDVKM. The V end lost 11 bases, the J end lost 0 bases, and 10 bases lay between the germline ends. The CDR3 protein is CAVAGANTGELFF. CDR3 sequence (DNA): TGTGCCGTAGCCGGGGCGAACACCGGGGAGCTGTTTTTT. The whole variable domain, filled in from reference TRBV28 and TRBJ2-2, reads DVKVTQSSRYLVKRTGEKVFLECVQDMDHENMFWYRQDPGLGLRLIYFSYDVKMKEKGDIPEGYSVSREKKERFSLILESASTNQTSMYLCAVAGANTGELFFGEGSRLTVL.

This clone was seen only once. The chain has TRBV18 and TRBJ2-1; D is possibly TRBD1 (5 bases). Per the germline V gene, CDR1 is KGHSH and CDR2 is LQKENI. This CDR3 is built from 14 residues. Trimming left V 3 bases short and J 9 bases short, with 15 bases between. The CDR3 here is CASSPPDSLGEQFF. The CDR3, as DNA: TGTGCCAGCTCACCGCCCGACAGTTTGGGTGAGCAGTTCTTC.

V usage is TRBV28 and J usage is TRBJ1-1; D might be TRBD1 (5 bases). The CDR3 consists of 13 residues. Germline V lookup: CDR1 MDHEN, CDR2 SYDVKM. V was pared by 6 bases and J by 5 bases, with 13 bases between. CDR3 bases: TGTGCCAGCAGCCGTGGGGGGGAAACTGAAGCTTTCTTT. This codes for CASSRGGETEAFF.

J is TRBJ2-3 and V is TRBV5-6, with 15 bases fitting TRBD2. CDR1 and CDR2 from the germline V gene are SGHDT and YYEEEE. There are 19 residues in the CDR3. V shed 4 bases, J shed 2 bases, and the junction held 11 bases outside the gene matches. CDR3 sequence reads: CASSGGTSGGPSYTDTQYF. DNA of the CDR3: TGTGCCAGCAGCGGAGGGACTAGCGGGGGGCCCTCCTACACAGATACGCAGTATTTT. The full variable domain, with the rest looked up from reference TRBV5-6 and TRBJ2-3, is DAGVTQSPTHLIKTRGQQVTLRCSPKSGHDTVSWYQQALGQGPQFIFQYYEEEERQRGNFPDRFSGHQFPNYSSELNVNALLLGDSALYLCASSGGTSGGPSYTDTQYFGPGTRLTVL.

J is TRBJ2-7 and V is TRBV18; D call uncertain. This CDR3 has 16 amino acids. CDR1 and CDR2 (germline): KGHSH, LQKENI. Trimming stripped 2 bases from V and 1 base from J, with 15 bases between. The CDR3, as DNA: TGTGCCAGCTCACCAGAAACCCAGGCTCATTCCTACGAGCAGTACTTC. Its translation is CASSPETQAHSYEQYF.

The chain carries TRBV11-2 and TRBJ2-7, with 10 nucleotides matching TRBD2. V dropped 0 bases and J dropped 2; count of bases not matched to a gene: 4. CDR1 is SGHAT and CDR2 is FQNNGV in the germline V gene. The CDR3 loop spans 16 amino acids. The CDR3 sequence is CASSLDHSGRAYEQYF. DNA of the CDR3: TGTGCCAGCAGCTTAGATCACAGCGGGAGGGCCTACGAGCAGTACTTC.

The chain is built from TRBV11-2 and TRBJ2-7; the D gene is possibly TRBD1 (6 bases). This CDR3 comprises 13 residues. V dropped 6 bases and J dropped 0 bases, with 9 bases sitting between them. Germline CDR1 SGHAT, CDR2 FQNNGV. The CDR3 bases are TGTGCCAGCAGACAGGGAACCTCCTACGAGCAGTACTTC. This translates into CASRQGTSYEQYF.